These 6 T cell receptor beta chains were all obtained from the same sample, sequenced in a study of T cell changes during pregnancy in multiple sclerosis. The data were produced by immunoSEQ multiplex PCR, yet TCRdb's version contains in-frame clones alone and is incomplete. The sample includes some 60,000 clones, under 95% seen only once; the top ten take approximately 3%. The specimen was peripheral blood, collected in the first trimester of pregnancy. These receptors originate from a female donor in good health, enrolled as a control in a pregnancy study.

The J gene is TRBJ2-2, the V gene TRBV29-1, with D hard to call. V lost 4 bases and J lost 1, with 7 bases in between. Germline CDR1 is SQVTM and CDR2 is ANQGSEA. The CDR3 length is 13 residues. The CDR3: CSVVGLNTGELFF. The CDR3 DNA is TGCAGCGTTGTGGGCCTGAACACCGGGGAGCTGTTTTTT.

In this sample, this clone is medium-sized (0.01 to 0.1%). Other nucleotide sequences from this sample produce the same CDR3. CDR3 sequence: CASSLRTGGDQPQHF. The CDR3 nucleotides read TGCGCCAGCAGCTTAAGGACAGGGGGGGATCAGCCCCAGCATTTT. This chain connects TRBV5-1 to TRBJ1-5; 10 bases line up with TRBD1. CDR1 is SGHRS, CDR2 YFSETQ, per germline. The CDR3 has 15 residues. Trimming removed 2 bases from V and 5 bases from J; junction bases left unmatched: 4.

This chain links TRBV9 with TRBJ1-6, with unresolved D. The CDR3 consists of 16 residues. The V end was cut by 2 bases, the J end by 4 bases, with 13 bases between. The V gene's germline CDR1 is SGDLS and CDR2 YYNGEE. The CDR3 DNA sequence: TGTGCCAGCAGCGTGGGAGTTGGGGATTATAATTCACCCCTCCACTTT. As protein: CASSVGVGDYNSPLHF.

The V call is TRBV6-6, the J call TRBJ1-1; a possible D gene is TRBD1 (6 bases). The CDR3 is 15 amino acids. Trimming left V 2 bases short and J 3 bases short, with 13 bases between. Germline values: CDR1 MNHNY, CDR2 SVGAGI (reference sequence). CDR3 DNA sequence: TGTGCCAGCAGTTACCCTGGGACAAAACACACTGAAGCTTTCTTT. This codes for CASSYPGTKHTEAFF.

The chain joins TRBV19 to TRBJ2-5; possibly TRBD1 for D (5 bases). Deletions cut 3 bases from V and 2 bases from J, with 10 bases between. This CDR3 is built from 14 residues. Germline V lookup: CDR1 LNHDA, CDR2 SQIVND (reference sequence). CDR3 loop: CASSMIGDQETQYF. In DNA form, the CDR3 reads TGTGCCAGTAGTATGATAGGGGATCAAGAGACCCAGTACTTC. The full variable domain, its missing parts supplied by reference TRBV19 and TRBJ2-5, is DGGITQSPKYLFRKEGQNVTLSCEQNLNHDAMYWYRQDPGQGLRLIYYSQIVNDFQKGDIAEGYSVSREKKESFPLTVTSAQKNPTAFYLCASSMIGDQETQYFGPGTRLLVL.

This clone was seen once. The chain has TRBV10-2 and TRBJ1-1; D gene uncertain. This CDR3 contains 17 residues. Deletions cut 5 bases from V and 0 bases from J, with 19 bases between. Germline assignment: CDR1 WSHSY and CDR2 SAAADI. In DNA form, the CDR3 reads TGCGCCAGCAGTTCCCGGGGAGGCAATCTCATGAACACTGAAGCTTTCTTT. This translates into CASSSRGGNLMNTEAFF.